These 14 T cell receptor beta chains originate from one sample sequenced in a study of cytomegalovirus exposure and HLA in healthy donors. Both 60 Vbeta primers and 13 Jbeta primers went into the PCR. Sequencing used immunoSEQ multiplex PCR; TCRdb keeps in-frame clones, though not all of them. The sample gives under 250,000 clones, about 81% of which show up once; 2.5% to 3% is in the top ten. The specimen sequenced was PBMCs. All receptors come from a middle-aged woman in good health and CMV-seronegative.

The V call is TRBV6-1, the J call TRBJ1-3; D uncertain. This CDR3 comprises 14 residues. CDR1 is MNHNS and CDR2 is SASEGT in the germline V gene. V lost 5 bases to trimming and J lost 0 bases, with 8 bases between them. The CDR3 DNA reads TGTGCCAGCAGTTCACAGACCTCTGGAAACACCATATATTTT. Protein sequence: CASSSQTSGNTIYF.

The V and J genes are TRBV30 and TRBJ2-3; 8 bases map to TRBD1. Germline trimming cut 8 bases from V and 0 bases from J; bases unmatched to any gene: 7. Germline V gives CDR1 GTSNPN, CDR2 SVGIG (reference sequence). This CDR3 has 14 residues. For the CDR3, the DNA is TGTGCCGGAAACAGGGGGTTAAGCACAGATACGCAGTATTTT. It translates to CAGNRGLSTDTQYF.

The J gene is TRBJ2-2, the V gene TRBV2; 7 bases match TRBD1. CDR1 is SNHLY and CDR2 is FYNNEI in the germline V gene. V shed 1 base and J 2 bases; nucleotides not matched to a gene: 4. The CDR3 covers 16 residues. The CDR3 DNA follows: TGTGCCAGCAGTGAAGAGGGGGCGGGCAACACCGGGGAGCTGTTTTTT. It codes for CASSEEGAGNTGELFF.

This clone was recorded only once. The chain has TRBV2 and TRBJ1-1; possibly TRBD1 for D (6 bases). The germline V gene has CDR1 SNHLY and CDR2 FYNNEI. There are 12 residues in the CDR3. V shed 1 base and J shed 11 bases, with 11 bases lying between them. CDR3 DNA: TGTGCCAGCAGTGAAGGGGCAGGGGCCGCTTTCTTT. Its protein is CASSEGAGAAFF.

The chain joins TRBV6-6 to TRBJ2-1; D may be TRBD2 (5 bases). Deletions cut 2 bases from V and 3 bases from J, with 11 bases between. This CDR3 spans 15 amino acids. CDR1 and CDR2 from the germline V gene are MNHNY and SVGAGI (reference sequence). The CDR3 sequence: CASSYGGPIYNEQFF. DNA of the CDR3: TGTGCCAGCAGTTACGGCGGGCCGATCTACAATGAGCAGTTCTTC.

The rearrangement links TRBV19 to TRBJ2-1; D is perhaps TRBD1 (6 bases). CDR1 is LNHDA and CDR2 is SQIVND in the germline V gene (reference sequence). With 8 bases removed from V and 8 bases from J, the gap between germline ends came to 19 bases. This CDR3 is 14 amino acids long. The CDR3 spells CASSTGTVLDEQFF. The CDR3 coding sequence is TGTGCCAGTTCCACAGGGACCGTTTTGGATGAGCAGTTCTTC.

The V call is TRBV6-6, the J call TRBJ2-1; D is uncertain. Germline lookup yields CDR1 MNHNY and CDR2 SVGAGI (reference sequence). This CDR3 is built from 15 residues. V lost 6 bases and J lost 0, with 12 bases in between. The CDR3 spells CASSSPRYSYNEQFF. CDR3 DNA: TGTGCCAGCAGCTCCCCCCGTTACTCCTACAATGAGCAGTTCTTC.

In this sample, this clone turned up once. The chain carries TRBV28 and TRBJ2-2; perhaps TRBD2 as D (6 bases). The CDR3 is 16 residues long. Trimming stripped 5 bases from V and 4 bases from J, with 17 bases between. Germline V gene data show CDR1 as MDHEN and CDR2 as SYDVKM. The CDR3 loop reads CASSRSSELSTGELFF. CDR3 DNA: TGTGCCAGCAGTCGTTCTAGCGAACTGAGCACCGGGGAGCTGTTTTTT.

As for this clone: Distinct nucleotide sequences in the sample also encode this CDR3. The chain recombines TRBV5-4 with TRBJ2-7; 8 nucleotides line up with TRBD2. This CDR3 has 15 amino acids. The ends lost 0 bases at V and 1 base at J; junction bases unmatched: 3. Germline-derived CDR1 and CDR2 are SGHNT and YYREEE (reference sequence). The CDR3 DNA sequence: TGTGCCAGCAGCTTGGTAGTAGCGGGGTCCTACGAGCAGTACTTC. Its protein product is CASSLVVAGSYEQYF.

The chain uses TRBV19 and TRBJ2-1, with 7 nucleotides matching TRBD1. The CDR3 covers 14 residues. CDR1 is LNHDA, CDR2 SQIVND, per germline (reference sequence). J was trimmed by 4 bases and V by 8 bases; bases with no gene match: 8. The CDR3 region has the DNA TGTGCCAGTGCACCCGGGACAGAGTACAATGAGCAGTTCTTC. The encoded protein is CASAPGTEYNEQFF. Variable domain in full (rest from reference TRBV19 and TRBJ2-1): DGGITQSPKYLFRKEGQNVTLSCEQNLNHDAMYWYRQDPGQGLRLIYYSQIVNDFQKGDIAEGYSVSREKKESFPLTVTSAQKNPTAFYLCASAPGTEYNEQFFGPGTRLTVL.

The chain combines TRBV6-6 with TRBJ1-5; a weak D match, TRBD1 (5 bases). CDR1 is MNHNY and CDR2 is SVGAGI in the germline V gene (reference sequence). The CDR3 has 16 residues. Trimming took 5 bases from V and 1 from J, leaving 15 bases between them. In DNA, the CDR3 is TGTGCCAGCAGTCCCCAGGGAGGGAGGAGCAATCAGCCCCAGCATTTT. It yields the protein CASSPQGGRSNQPQHF.

The chain employs TRBV11-3 and TRBJ2-2, with TRBD2 matching over 7 bases. From germline, CDR1 is SGHNT and CDR2 YENEEA. The trim removed 3 bases at V and 7 bases at J, leaving 2 bases unmatched. This CDR3 is built from 13 residues. CDR3 residues: CASSFSSGGELFF. The CDR3, as DNA: TGTGCCAGCAGCTTTTCTAGCGGCGGGGAGCTGTTTTTT.

The rearrangement uses TRBV27 and TRBJ2-3; D is unresolved. The length of the CDR3 is 16 residues. Germline values: CDR1 MNHEY, CDR2 SMNVEV (reference sequence). V was trimmed by 3 bases and J by 2 bases, leaving 15 bases between them. The CDR3: CASSFRPRGTTDTQYF. CDR3 DNA: TGTGCCAGCAGTTTCCGACCTAGAGGAACCACAGATACGCAGTATTTT.

This chain uses TRBV2 with TRBJ2-1; 8 bases align to TRBD2. Germline CDR1 SNHLY, CDR2 FYNNEI. The CDR3 totals 15 residues. V was clipped by 3 bases and J by 7 bases; unmatched bases: 8. CDR3 region: CASSERGTSMNEQFF. The CDR3 DNA is TGTGCCAGCAGTGAGAGAGGGACTAGTATGAATGAGCAGTTCTTC.